This T cell receptor beta chain stems from a study of T cells in Graves' hyperthyroidism and ophthalmopathy. The wider study: The blood sample was taken at first diagnosis, before treatment began. Study observations and caveats: Appearing also in blood were most of the thyroid clonotypes expanded above 0.001.

In the case of this clonotype: Its antigen is not known.

RNA transcripts provided the source from which TCR beta CDR3 regions were amplified. First-round RT-PCR with HTBI primers amplified the TCR CDR3 region. TCRdb used MiXCR to reprocess the multiplex PCR reads, holding one entry per CDR3 protein. The profile covers about 290,000 distinct CDR3 sequences, with 15% to 20% appearing a single time and around 57% taken by the ten largest. The CDR3 contains 15 residues. Per the germline V gene, CDR1 is DFQATT and CDR2 is SNEGSKA (reference sequence). V lost 8 bases and J lost 2, with 20 bases in between. The V gene is TRBV20-1, the J gene TRBJ2-3; TRBD2 is a possible D gene (7 bases). The sequenced sample was blood. The clonotype originates from a woman in her sixties or seventies with Graves' ophthalmopathy. In DNA, the CDR3 is TGCAGTCCCTATTTTGGGGGGGGGCCCACAGATACGCAGTATTTT. Translated, it gives CSPYFGGGPTDTQYF.